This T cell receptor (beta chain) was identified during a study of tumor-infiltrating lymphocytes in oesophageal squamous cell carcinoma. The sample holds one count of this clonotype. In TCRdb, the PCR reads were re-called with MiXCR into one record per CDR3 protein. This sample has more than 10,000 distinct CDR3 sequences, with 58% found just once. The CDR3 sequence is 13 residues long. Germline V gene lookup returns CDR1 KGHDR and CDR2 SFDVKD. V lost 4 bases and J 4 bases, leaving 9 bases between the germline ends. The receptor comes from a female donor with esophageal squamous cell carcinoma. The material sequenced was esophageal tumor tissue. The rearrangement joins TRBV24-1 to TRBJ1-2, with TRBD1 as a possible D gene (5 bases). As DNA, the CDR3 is TGTGCCACCAGTGACCGACAGACCTATGGCTACACCTTC. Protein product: CATSDRQTYGYTF.